What follows are 29 T cell receptor beta chains derived from one specimen sequenced in a study of blood T cells in healthy people across ages. Primed by a sample-barcoded 5' primer and a J-beta primer mix, a second PCR proceeded for roughly 6 to 12 cycles. TCRdb re-analysed the 5' RACE reads in MiXCR, keeping a single row per CDR3 protein. The sample shows hundreds of thousands of distinct CDR3 sequences, around a quarter of them seen only once. This same sample was also taken into another study, of T cells of mothers and their children.

The sample taken for sequencing was blood. The receptors originated from a boy aged 5-17 years in good health.

The V gene is TRBV29-1, the J gene TRBJ2-5, with 10 bases matching TRBD2. V lost 5 bases to trimming and J lost 3 bases; unmatched junction nucleotides: 6. The CDR3 is 14 residues long. Germline-derived CDR1 and CDR2 are SQVTM and ANQGSEA. The CDR3 loop reads CSVLGLANEETQYF. The CDR3 bases are TGCAGCGTTTTGGGACTAGCGAACGAAGAGACCCAGTACTTC. Full variable domain (outside the CDR3, taken from reference TRBV29-1 and TRBJ2-5): SAVISQKPSRDICQRGTSLTIQCQVDSQVTMMFWYRQQPGQSLTLIATANQGSEATYESGFVIDKFPISRPNLTFSTLTVSNMSPEDSSIYLCSVLGLANEETQYFGPGTRLLVL.

A few counts support this clonotype. Sequence at one end of the junction differs from germline and may be a read error. The rearrangement joins TRBV7-7 to TRBJ2-3; D remains unclear. This CDR3 has 13 residues. Germline CDR1 and CDR2: SSHAT and FNYEAQ (reference sequence). The CDR3 loop is CASSTSLTDTQYF. In DNA form, the CDR3 reads TGTGCTAGCAGCACCTCCTTAACAGATACGCAGTATTTT.

V gene TRBV6-2 or TRBV6-3 combines with J gene TRBJ2-2; D unresolved. This CDR3 spans 14 amino acids. Between the trimmed V and J ends, which lost 2 bases and 2 bases, there was a span of 6 bases. In germline, CDR1 is MNHEY, CDR2 SVGEGT. CDR3 residues: CASSYPENTGELFF. CDR3 DNA: TGTGCCAGCAGTTACCCAGAAAACACCGGGGAGCTGTTTTTT.

The rearrangement joins TRBV14 to TRBJ2-4; D is undetermined. In germline, CDR1 is SGHDN, CDR2 FVKESK. V lost 1 base and J 0 bases, leaving 10 bases between the germline ends. The CDR3 has 16 residues. The CDR3 reads CASSQGGGKAKNIQYF. The CDR3 region has the DNA TGTGCCAGCAGCCAAGGAGGTGGGAAAGCCAAAAACATTCAGTACTTC.

The genes are TRBV12-3 or TRBV12-4 and TRBJ1-6; D remains unclear. This CDR3 spans 13 amino acids. The V end lost 8 bases, the J end lost 8 bases, and 13 bases lay between the germline ends. The CDR3 protein is CASCDSADSPLHF. The CDR3 nucleotides read TGTGCCAGCTGCGACTCTGCGGATTCACCCCTCCACTTT.

This clonotype appeared a few times. CDR3 residues: CSVEGSHRGRGETQYF. The CDR3 bases are TGCAGCGTTGAAGGAAGTCACAGGGGTAGGGGAGAGACCCAGTACTTC. The chain uses TRBV29-1 and TRBJ2-5; 7 positions agree with TRBD1. The CDR3 contains 16 residues. Germline values: CDR1 SQVTM, CDR2 ANQGSEA. Germline trimming cut 1 base from V and 4 bases from J; bases unmatched to any gene: 12. The complete variable domain, with remaining parts taken from reference TRBV29-1 and TRBJ2-5, reads SAVISQKPSRDICQRGTSLTIQCQVDSQVTMMFWYRQQPGQSLTLIATANQGSEATYESGFVIDKFPISRPNLTFSTLTVSNMSPEDSSIYLCSVEGSHRGRGETQYFGPGTRLLVL.

There are a few counts of this clonotype. CDR3: CASSLGIENIQYF. In nucleotides, the CDR3 is TGCGCCAGCAGCTTGGGGATCGAAAACATTCAGTACTTC. This chain uses TRBV5-1 with TRBJ2-4; D gene unclear. CDR1 is SGHRS, CDR2 YFSETQ, per germline. The CDR3 is 13 residues long. V lost 0 bases, J lost 5 bases, and 6 bases lay in between.

This clonotype was detected only a few times. CDR3 sequence: CASSQGPLANYGYTF. CDR3 DNA: TGCGCCAGCAGCCAAGGACCGTTAGCTAACTATGGCTACACCTTC. The chain recombines TRBV4-1 with TRBJ1-2; D is uncertain. CDR3 length: 15 residues. V lost 1 base, J lost 0 bases, and 9 bases lay in between. Per the germline V gene, CDR1 is MGHRA and CDR2 is YSYEKL.

This clonotype was counted a few times. The V and J genes are TRBV15 and TRBJ2-7, with a weak D call TRBD1 (5 bases). In germline, CDR1 is LNHNV, CDR2 YYDKDF (reference sequence). The CDR3 length is 15 residues. V was shortened by 6 bases and J by 0 bases, with 15 bases between the two germline ends. The CDR3 DNA reads as TGTGCCACCAGTCGACAGCTCAATCTCTCCTACGAGCAGTACTTC. Protein sequence: CATSRQLNLSYEQYF.

The chain carries TRBV18 and TRBJ2-5, with D possibly being TRBD1 (6 bases). The CDR3 is 14 amino acids. V was clipped by 4 bases and J by 4 bases, with 13 bases between them. Germline lookup yields CDR1 KGHSH and CDR2 LQKENI. CDR3 coding DNA: TGTGCCAGCTCACGAGGGGCGGACAGAGAGACCCAGTACTTC. It yields the protein CASSRGADRETQYF.

The chain couples TRBV4-1 to TRBJ2-5, with 9 positions matching TRBD1. The CDR3 runs 18 residues. J gave up 4 bases and V 4 bases, and 16 bases lay outside the gene matches. CDR1 is MGHRA and CDR2 is YSYEKL in the germline V gene. The CDR3 is CASSRVPAQGAKGETQYF. The DNA of the CDR3 is TGCGCCAGCAGCCGAGTGCCGGCACAGGGGGCTAAAGGAGAGACCCAGTACTTC.

This clonotype appeared once. The chain recombines TRBV12-5 with TRBJ2-5; possibly TRBD1 for D (6 bases). The closer fit of TRBJ2-7 to the DNA end suggests the J call may be wrong. This CDR3 comprises 13 residues. Germline V gives CDR1 LGHNT, CDR2 FRNRAP. The CDR3 sequence is CASADQGSYEQYF. CDR3 sequence (DNA): TGTGCTAGTGCCGATCAGGGGTCCTACGAGCAGTACTTC.

The V and J genes are TRBV4-2 and TRBJ2-3, with D hard to call. Germline lookup yields CDR1 LGHNA and CDR2 YNFKEQ. This CDR3 has 13 residues. The germline V and J ends were trimmed by 0 bases and 9 bases, with 10 bases remaining between them. CDR3 loop: CASSQDRAGTQYF. The CDR3 DNA sequence: TGTGCCAGCAGCCAAGATCGAGCAGGCACGCAGTATTTT.

V and J are TRBV5-1 and TRBJ2-5; possibly TRBD1 for D (5 bases). The J call may be faulty, since TRBJ2-7 better matches the DNA end. The CDR3 runs 15 residues. Germline lookup yields CDR1 SGHRS and CDR2 YFSETQ. As DNA, the CDR3 is TGCGCCAGCAGCTCTGGCGTAGGGGTGGGAAGCGAGCAGTACTTC. Protein sequence: CASSSGVGVGSEQYF.

V usage is TRBV7-3 and J usage is TRBJ2-3; tentatively, D is TRBD2 (6 bases). The V gene lost 0 bases and the J gene lost 0 bases, with 7 bases spanning the gap. Germline V lookup: CDR1 SGHTA, CDR2 FQGTGA. This CDR3 region has 15 residues. The CDR3 loop reads CASSLTAGSTDTQYF. In DNA, the CDR3 is TGTGCCAGCAGCTTAACCGCGGGAAGCACAGATACGCAGTATTTT.

This clonotype was observed a handful of times. The chain combines TRBV20-1 with TRBJ1-6, with D possibly TRBD1 on 5 matching bases. Deletions cut 3 bases from V and 9 bases from J, with 18 bases between. This CDR3 spans 15 amino acids. Germline CDR1 reads DFQATT; CDR2 reads SNEGSKA (reference sequence). CDR3 in amino acids: CSARGNQGSFSPLHF. For the CDR3, the DNA is TGCAGTGCTAGGGGTAACCAGGGAAGCTTTTCACCCCTCCACTTT.

The DNA of the CDR3 is TGTGCCAGCGAGGAGGTGGTCTCCTTGCTGACAGATACGCAGTATTTT. This translates into CASEEVVSLLTDTQYF. This chain links TRBV7-2 with TRBJ2-3; maybe TRBD2 (5 bases). The germline CDR1 and CDR2 sequences are SGHTA and FQGNSA. This CDR3 comprises 16 residues. The V end was cut by 8 bases, the J end by 3 bases, with 21 bases between. Looking up the rest from reference TRBV7-2 and TRBJ2-3 gives the full variable domain: GAGVSQSPSNKVTEKGKDVELRCDPISGHTALYWYRQSLGQGLEFLIYFQGNSAPDKSGLPSDRFSAERTGGSVSTLTIQRTQQEDSAVYLCASEEVVSLLTDTQYFGPGTRLTVL.

This clonotype was seen a handful of times. This chain uses TRBV5-4 with TRBJ1-3; a weak D match, TRBD1 (5 bases). Germline CDR1 is SGHNT and CDR2 is YYREEE (reference sequence). The CDR3 consists of 18 residues. Trimming pared 1 base from V and 0 bases from J, leaving 17 bases between. The CDR3 reads CASSLKPDGTYSGNTIYF. CDR3 DNA sequence: TGTGCCAGCAGCTTGAAACCGGATGGGACCTACTCTGGAAACACCATATATTTT.

J is TRBJ1-2 and V is TRBV12-3 or TRBV12-4; no firm D call. Between the trimmed V and J ends, which lost 7 bases and 4 bases, there was a span of 19 bases. This CDR3 spans 15 amino acids. The CDR3, as DNA: TGTGCCAGCACCTCTCATTGGGAGGGAAGCTATGGCTACACCTTC. Its protein is CASTSHWEGSYGYTF.

This sequence joins TRBV9 and TRBJ2-5; D may be TRBD2 (7 bases). Trimming removed 2 bases at V and 1 base at J, with 12 bases between. This CDR3 has 15 amino acids. Germline CDR1 and CDR2: SGDLS and YYNGEE. The CDR3 bases are TGTGCCAGCAGCGTCGGGGGGCAGACCCAAGAGACCCAGTACTTC. It is translated as CASSVGGQTQETQYF.

This clonotype has at least ten counts. The junction departs from germline at one end; a sequencing error may be responsible. The rearrangement uses TRBV12-3 or TRBV12-4 and TRBJ1-1; D is possibly TRBD1 (5 bases). The CDR3 has 14 residues. The chain's CDR3 is CASSLGDLNTEAFF. The CDR3 nucleotides are TGTGCCAGCAGCTTAGGGGACTTGAACACTGAAGCTTTCTTT.

This clonotype was counted a few times. This rearrangement joins TRBV5-6 to TRBJ2-7; 7 bases map to TRBD1. The V gene end was trimmed by 5 bases and the J gene end by 6 bases; junction bases not matched to a gene: 8. This CDR3 has 13 amino acids. Germline CDR1 is SGHDT and CDR2 is YYEEEE. The CDR3 here is CASRYRGTGEQYF. DNA of the CDR3: TGTGCCAGCAGGTACAGGGGAACAGGCGAGCAGTACTTC.

CDR3 protein: CASRRGSYETQYF. The CDR3 coding sequence is TGTGCCAGCAGACGGGGGTCATACGAGACCCAGTACTTC. The gene calls are TRBV28 and TRBJ2-5, with a tentative D call TRBD2 (6 bases). The CDR3 is 13 residues long. CDR1 is MDHEN, CDR2 SYDVKM, per germline. V dropped 6 bases and J dropped 5 bases, with 13 bases sitting between them.

This rearrangement joins TRBV7-9 to TRBJ1-1; no firm D call. CDR3 size: 16 residues. V dropped 5 bases and J dropped 3 bases, with 19 bases sitting between them. Germline V lookup: CDR1 SEHNR, CDR2 FQNEAQ (reference sequence). The DNA of the CDR3 is TGTGCCAGCAGCATGAAAATGGGAGGATGGGACACTGAAGCTTTCTTT. Translating it yields CASSMKMGGWDTEAFF.

This chain joins TRBV5-1 and TRBJ1-1, with D perhaps matching TRBD1 (6 bases). The germline gives CDR1 SGHRS, CDR2 YFSETQ. Trimming took 4 bases from V and 1 from J, leaving 14 bases between them. CDR3 length: 15 amino acids. The CDR3 DNA is TGCGCCAGCAGCCTAAATATCAGGGGGAACACTGAAGCTTTCTTT. It specifies CASSLNIRGNTEAFF.

This sequence joins TRBV20-1 and TRBJ2-1; D may correspond to TRBD1 or TRBD2 (5 bases each). Deletions cut 0 bases from V and 5 bases from J, with 14 bases between. Germline V CDR1 and CDR2: DFQATT, SNEGSKA (reference sequence). The CDR3 has 15 residues. The CDR3 nucleotides are TGCAGTGCTAGAGATCTCTTTGGGGGTCACAATGAGCAGTTCTTC. It encodes CSARDLFGGHNEQFF.

The chain carries TRBV28 and TRBJ2-1, with 10 bases fitting TRBD2. The closer fit of TRBJ2-5 to the DNA end suggests the J call may be wrong. The CDR3 runs 15 residues. Per the germline V gene, CDR1 is MDHEN and CDR2 is SYDVKM. The CDR3 is CASSLASGSLETQYF. The CDR3 bases are TGTGCCAGCAGCCTTGCTAGCGGGAGTTTAGAGACCCAGTACTTC.

The chain combines TRBV2 with TRBJ1-5, with 7 bases matching TRBD1. The CDR3 is 16 amino acids. Germline trimming cut 6 bases from V and 5 bases from J; bases unmatched to any gene: 13. CDR1 and CDR2 (germline): SNHLY, FYNNEI. The CDR3 protein is CASRPGQADSYQPQHF. DNA of the CDR3: TGTGCCAGCAGACCCGGACAGGCAGATTCATATCAGCCCCAGCATTTT.

The gene calls are TRBV4-1 and TRBJ2-1; D gene uncertain. The V and J ends lost 0 bases and 0 bases respectively, with 9 bases between them. The CDR3 is 16 residues long. The germline V gene encodes CDR1 MGHRA and CDR2 YSYEKL. Here the CDR3 DNA reads TGCGCCAGCAGCCAAGATGGGATTAGCTCCTACAATGAGCAGTTCTTC. Its protein is CASSQDGISSYNEQFF.